This entry lists 6 T cell receptor beta chains sequenced from one sample in a study of high-grade serous ovarian cancer treatment subgroups. The tumor samples were collected prior to definitive surgery or chemotherapy. TCRdb keeps only in-frame clones here, not all; method: immunoSEQ multiplex PCR. This sample has 30,000 or so clones, with 84% found just once. Sequencing was done on a sample of tumor tissue. All receptors derive from a human donor with high-grade serous ovarian cancer.

V usage is TRBV28 and J usage is TRBJ2-1; 8 nucleotides line up with TRBD2. Trimming removed 6 bases from V and 8 bases from J; junction bases left unmatched: 18. The germline gives CDR1 MDHEN, CDR2 SYDVKM. The CDR3 runs 17 residues. Here the CDR3 reads CASSLGGLAGGRDEQFF. The CDR3, as DNA: TGTGCCAGCAGCTTAGGGGGGCTCGCGGGAGGTAGGGATGAGCAGTTCTTC.

This clone was counted a single time. The DNA of the CDR3 is TGTGCCAGCAGTTTCCGCGCGACTAGTTATCGCACAGATACGCAGTATTTT. This encodes CASSFRATSYRTDTQYF. The chain joins TRBV27 to TRBJ2-3, with D tentatively TRBD2 (6 bases). Trimming shortened V by 3 bases and J by 1 base, and 17 bases separated the two germline ends. The CDR3 extends over 17 amino acids. The germline gives CDR1 MNHEY, CDR2 SMNVEV (reference sequence).

V usage is TRBV6-5 and J usage is TRBJ2-3; a possible D gene is TRBD2 (6 bases). CDR3 size: 13 residues. Per germline, CDR1 MNHEY and CDR2 SVGAGI. Between the trimmed V and J ends, which lost 6 bases and 3 bases, there was a span of 10 bases. The CDR3 loop is CASRTTRTDTQYF. DNA of the CDR3: TGTGCCAGCAGGACGACTAGGACAGATACGCAGTATTTT.

The chain uses TRBV5-8 and TRBJ2-5, with 7 bases lining up with TRBD2. With V trimmed by 4 bases and J by 2 bases, 14 bases remained unmatched. This CDR3 is built from 17 residues. Germline V CDR1 and CDR2: SGHTS, YDEGEE. The CDR3 reads CASSPEGKASGQETQYF. CDR3 nucleotides: TGTGCCAGCAGCCCTGAGGGAAAGGCTAGCGGTCAAGAGACCCAGTACTTC.

This chain links TRBV18 with TRBJ2-1; 10 nucleotides align to TRBD2. Per germline, CDR1 KGHSH and CDR2 LQKENI. With 2 bases clipped from V and 7 bases from J, the junction kept 5 bases outside the gene matches. The CDR3 is made up of 15 amino acids. CDR3: CASSPVTSGTNEQFF. The CDR3 nucleotides read TGTGCCAGCTCACCAGTAACTAGCGGGACGAATGAGCAGTTCTTC.

The rearrangement links TRBV10-2 to TRBJ1-1; D is unclear. Trimming stripped 9 bases from V and 2 bases from J, with 13 bases between. This CDR3 has 13 amino acids. The V gene's germline CDR1 is WSHSY and CDR2 SAAADI. CDR3 protein: CASNRAPNTEAFF. CDR3 coding DNA: TGCGCCAGTAACCGGGCCCCAAACACTGAAGCTTTCTTT.